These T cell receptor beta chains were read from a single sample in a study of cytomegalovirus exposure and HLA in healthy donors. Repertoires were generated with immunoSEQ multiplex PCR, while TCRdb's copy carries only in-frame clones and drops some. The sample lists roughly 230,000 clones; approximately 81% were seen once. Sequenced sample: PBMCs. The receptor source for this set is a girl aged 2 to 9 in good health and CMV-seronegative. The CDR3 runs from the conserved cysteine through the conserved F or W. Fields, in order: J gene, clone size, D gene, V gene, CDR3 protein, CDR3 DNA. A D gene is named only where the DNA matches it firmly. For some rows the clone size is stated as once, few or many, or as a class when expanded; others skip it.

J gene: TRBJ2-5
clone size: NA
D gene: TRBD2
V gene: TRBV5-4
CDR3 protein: CASSLLSGRETQYF
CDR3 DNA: TGTGCCAGCAGCTTGCTTAGCGGGAGGGAGACCCAGTACTTC

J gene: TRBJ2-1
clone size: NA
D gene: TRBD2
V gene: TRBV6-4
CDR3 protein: CARPSGRGGYNEQFF
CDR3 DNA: TGTGCCAGACCTAGCGGGAGGGGAGGGTACAATGAGCAGTTCTTC

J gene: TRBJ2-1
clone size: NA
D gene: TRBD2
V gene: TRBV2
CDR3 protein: CASRGLVSVYNEQFF
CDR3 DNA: TGTGCCAGCAGGGGACTAGTTTCGGTCTACAATGAGCAGTTCTTC

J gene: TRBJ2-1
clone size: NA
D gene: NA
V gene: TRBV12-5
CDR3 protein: CASGGVSSYNEQFF
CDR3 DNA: TGTGCTAGTGGGGGAGTGTCCTCCTACAATGAGCAGTTCTTC

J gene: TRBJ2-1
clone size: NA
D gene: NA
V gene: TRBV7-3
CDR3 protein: CASSSGLYNEQFF
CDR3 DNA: TGTGCCAGCAGCTCGGGACTGTACAATGAGCAGTTCTTC

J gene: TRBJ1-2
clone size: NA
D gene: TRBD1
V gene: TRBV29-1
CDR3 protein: CSVPWTGQAGYGYTF
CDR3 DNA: TGCAGCGTCCCCTGGACAGGCCAGGCGGGCTATGGCTACACCTTC

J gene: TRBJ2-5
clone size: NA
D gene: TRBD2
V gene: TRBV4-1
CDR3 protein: CASSQERRLAGGETQYF
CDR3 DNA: TGCGCCAGCAGCCAAGAAAGAAGGCTAGCGGGTGGAGAGACCCAGTACTTC

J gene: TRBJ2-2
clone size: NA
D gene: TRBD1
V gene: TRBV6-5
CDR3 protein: CASSRQGLTGELFF
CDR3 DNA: TGTGCCAGCAGTCGACAGGGGCTGACCGGGGAGCTGTTTTTT

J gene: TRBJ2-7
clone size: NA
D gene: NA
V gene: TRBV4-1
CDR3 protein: CASSQEPAASYEQYF
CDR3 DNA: TGCGCCAGCAGCCAAGAGCCAGCGGCCTCCTACGAGCAGTACTTC

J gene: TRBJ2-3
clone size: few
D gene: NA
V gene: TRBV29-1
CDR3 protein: CSVGEDSKPDTQYF
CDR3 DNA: TGCAGCGTTGGAGAGGACTCAAAACCCGATACGCAGTATTTT

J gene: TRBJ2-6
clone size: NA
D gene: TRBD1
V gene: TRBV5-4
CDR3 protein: CASSLPRDRGSGANVLTF
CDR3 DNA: TGTGCCAGCAGCCTCCCCCGGGACAGGGGATCTGGGGCCAACGTCCTGACTTTC

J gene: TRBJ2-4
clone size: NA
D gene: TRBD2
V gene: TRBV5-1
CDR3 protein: CASSLAGKNIQYF
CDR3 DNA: TGCGCCAGCAGCTTAGCGGGGAAAAACATTCAGTACTTC

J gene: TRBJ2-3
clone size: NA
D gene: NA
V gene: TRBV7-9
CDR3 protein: CASSGLRFGTDTQYF
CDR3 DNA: TGTGCCAGCAGCGGACTGAGGTTTGGGACAGATACGCAGTATTTT

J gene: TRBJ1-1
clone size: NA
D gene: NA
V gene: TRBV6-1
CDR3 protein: CATQSMNTEAFF
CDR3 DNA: TGTGCCACCCAGTCAATGAACACTGAAGCTTTCTTT

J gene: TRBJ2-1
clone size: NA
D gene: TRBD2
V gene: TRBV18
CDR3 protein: CASSPPLGLAGGNEQFF
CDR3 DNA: TGTGCCAGCTCACCACCCCTGGGACTAGCGGGGGGCAATGAGCAGTTCTTC

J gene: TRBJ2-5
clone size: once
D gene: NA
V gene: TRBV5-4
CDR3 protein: CASSPVRDQETQYF
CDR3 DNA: TGTGCCAGCAGCCCCGTCCGGGACCAAGAGACCCAGTACTTC

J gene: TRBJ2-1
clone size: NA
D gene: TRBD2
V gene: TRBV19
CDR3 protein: CASSIWGTRKDNEQFF
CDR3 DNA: TGTGCCAGTAGTATTTGGGGGACTAGGAAGGACAATGAGCAGTTCTTC

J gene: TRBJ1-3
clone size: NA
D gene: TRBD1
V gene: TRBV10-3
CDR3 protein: CAISGTGGGNTIYF
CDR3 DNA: TGTGCCATCAGCGGGACAGGCGGCGGAAACACCATATATTTT

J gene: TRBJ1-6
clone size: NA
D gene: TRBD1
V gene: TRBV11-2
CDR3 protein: CASSLGRTGVLYNSPLHF
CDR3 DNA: TGTGCCAGCAGCTTAGGGAGAACAGGGGTCCTATATAATTCACCCCTCCACTTT

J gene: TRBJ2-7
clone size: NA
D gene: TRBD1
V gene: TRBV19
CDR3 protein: CASSSTGGLTYEQYF
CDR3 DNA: TGTGCCAGTAGTTCCACAGGGGGCCTCACCTACGAGCAGTACTTC

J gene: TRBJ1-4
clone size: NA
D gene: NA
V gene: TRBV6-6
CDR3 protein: CASSYPGSVEKLFF
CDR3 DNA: TGTGCCAGCAGTTACCCCGGGTCAGTGGAAAAACTGTTTTTT

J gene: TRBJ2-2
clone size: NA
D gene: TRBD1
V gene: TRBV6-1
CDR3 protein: CASYYRDRGTGELFF
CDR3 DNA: TGTGCCTCCTATTACCGGGACAGGGGAACCGGGGAGCTGTTTTTT

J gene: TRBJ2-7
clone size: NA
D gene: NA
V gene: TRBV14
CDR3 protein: CASSQGRGTYEQYF
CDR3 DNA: TGTGCCAGCAGCCAAGGTCGGGGGACCTACGAGCAGTACTTC

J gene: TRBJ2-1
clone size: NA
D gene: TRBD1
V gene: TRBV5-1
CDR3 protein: CASSVNRGEQFF
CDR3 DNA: TGCGCCAGCAGCGTAAACAGGGGTGAGCAGTTCTTC

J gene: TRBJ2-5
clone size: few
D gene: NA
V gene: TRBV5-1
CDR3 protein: CASSRGPSNSQETQYF
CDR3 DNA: TGCGCCAGCAGCCGAGGCCCTTCCAATAGTCAAGAGACCCAGTACTTC

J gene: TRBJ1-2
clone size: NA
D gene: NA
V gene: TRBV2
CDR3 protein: CASSPRQNSHYGYTF
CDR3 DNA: TGTGCCAGCAGTCCCCGACAGAACTCTCATTATGGCTACACCTTC

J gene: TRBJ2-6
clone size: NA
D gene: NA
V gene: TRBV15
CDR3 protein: CATSRDQGSGANVLTF
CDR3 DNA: TGTGCCACCAGCAGAGATCAGGGGTCTGGGGCCAACGTCCTGACTTTC

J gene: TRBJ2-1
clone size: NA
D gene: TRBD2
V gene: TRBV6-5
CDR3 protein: CASSYGGVDVNEQFF
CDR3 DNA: TGTGCCAGCAGTTACGGGGGGGTAGACGTGAATGAGCAGTTCTTC

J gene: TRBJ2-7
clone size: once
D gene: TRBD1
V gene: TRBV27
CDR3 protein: CASSPLEDRGYEQYF
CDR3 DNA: TGTGCCAGCAGTCCACTCGAGGACAGGGGCTACGAGCAGTACTTC

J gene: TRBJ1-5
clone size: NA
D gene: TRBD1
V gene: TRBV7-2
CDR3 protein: CASSPDRAGQPQHF
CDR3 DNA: TGTGCCAGCAGCCCGGACAGGGCGGGGCAGCCCCAGCATTTT

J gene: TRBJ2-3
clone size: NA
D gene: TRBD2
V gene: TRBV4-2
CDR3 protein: CASSQVPPFGLAGSTDTQYF
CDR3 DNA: TGTGCCAGCAGCCAAGTTCCGCCCTTCGGGCTAGCGGGGTCCACAGATACGCAGTATTTT

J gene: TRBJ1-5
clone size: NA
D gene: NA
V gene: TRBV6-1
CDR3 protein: CASSPLDSPPGPQHF
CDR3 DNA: TGTGCCAGCAGCCCTTTGGACAGCCCTCCCGGGCCCCAGCATTTT

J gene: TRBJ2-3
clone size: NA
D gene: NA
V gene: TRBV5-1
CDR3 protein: CASSFAVSTTDTQYF
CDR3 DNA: TGCGCCAGCAGCTTCGCAGTCAGTACCACAGATACGCAGTATTTT

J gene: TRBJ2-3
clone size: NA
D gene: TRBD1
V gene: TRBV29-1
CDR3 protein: CSVEWPGGQGSCFQYF
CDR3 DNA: TGCAGCGTTGAATGGCCCGGGGGACAGGGATCCTGTTTTCAGTATTTT

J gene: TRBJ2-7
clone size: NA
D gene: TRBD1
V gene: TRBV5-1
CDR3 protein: CASSLSLRRDREVQYF
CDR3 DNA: TGCGCCAGCAGCTTGTCGCTGCGCCGGGACAGGGAAGTCCAGTACTTC

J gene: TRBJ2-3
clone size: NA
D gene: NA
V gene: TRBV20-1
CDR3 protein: CSARGRDTQYF
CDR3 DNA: TGCAGTGCTAGAGGGAGGGATACGCAGTATTTT

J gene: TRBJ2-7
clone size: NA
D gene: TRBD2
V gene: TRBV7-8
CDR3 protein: CASSLVTTSGRYEQYF
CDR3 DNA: TGTGCCAGCAGCTTAGTTACGACTAGCGGTCGGTACGAGCAGTACTTC

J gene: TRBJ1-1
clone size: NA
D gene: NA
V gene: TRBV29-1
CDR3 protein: CSGRTDRHEAFF
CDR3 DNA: TGCAGCGGACGGACCGACAGGCATGAAGCTTTCTTT

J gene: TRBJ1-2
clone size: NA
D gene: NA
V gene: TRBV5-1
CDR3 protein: CASSGFRGHYGYTF
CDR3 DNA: TGCGCCAGCAGCGGCTTCAGGGGACACTATGGCTACACCTTC